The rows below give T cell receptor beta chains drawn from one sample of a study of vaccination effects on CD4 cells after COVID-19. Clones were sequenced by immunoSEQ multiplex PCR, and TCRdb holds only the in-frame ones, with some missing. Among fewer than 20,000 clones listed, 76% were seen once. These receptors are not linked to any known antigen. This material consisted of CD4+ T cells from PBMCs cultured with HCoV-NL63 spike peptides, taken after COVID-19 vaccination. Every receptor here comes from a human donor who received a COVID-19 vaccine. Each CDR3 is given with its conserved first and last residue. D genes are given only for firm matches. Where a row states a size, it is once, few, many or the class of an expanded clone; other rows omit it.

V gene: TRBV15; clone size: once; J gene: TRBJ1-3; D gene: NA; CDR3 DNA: TGTGCCACCAGCAGAGATTCAGTTAACAGGATCTCTGGAAACACCATATATTTT; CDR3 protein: CATSRDSVNRISGNTIYF
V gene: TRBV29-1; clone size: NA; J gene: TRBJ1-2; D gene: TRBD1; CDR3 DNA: TGCAGCGTTGAAGGCGACAGGGTGAGGGGCTACACCTTC; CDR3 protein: CSVEGDRVRGYTF
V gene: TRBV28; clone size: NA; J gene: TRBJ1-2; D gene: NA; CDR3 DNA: TGTGCCAGCAGGCACATGTCTGGGGAGGGTGGCTACACCTTC; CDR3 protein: CASRHMSGEGGYTF
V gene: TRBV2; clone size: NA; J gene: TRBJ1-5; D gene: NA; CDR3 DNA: TGTGCCAGCACCCTCCGGGACAGCAATCAGCCCCAGCATTTT; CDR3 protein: CASTLRDSNQPQHF
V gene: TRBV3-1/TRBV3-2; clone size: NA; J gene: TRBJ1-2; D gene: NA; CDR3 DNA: TGTGCCAGCAGCCAAGATCTGAGTAGTAGTGGCTACACCTTC; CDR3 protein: CASSQDLSSSGYTF
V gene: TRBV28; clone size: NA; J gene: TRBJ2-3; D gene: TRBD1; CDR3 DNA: TGTGCCAGCAGCCCACCGGACAGGCTGACAGATACGCAGTATTTT; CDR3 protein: CASSPPDRLTDTQYF
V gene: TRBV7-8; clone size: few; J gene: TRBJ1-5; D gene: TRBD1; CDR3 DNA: TGTGCCAGCAGCTTATTAGGACAGGGAAGAGGGCCCCAGCATTTT; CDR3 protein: CASSLLGQGRGPQHF
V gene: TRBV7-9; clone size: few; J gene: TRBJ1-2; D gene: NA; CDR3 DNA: TGTGCCAGCAGCTTAGGTTTCGGGGGGCCAACTTATGGCTACACCTTC; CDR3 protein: CASSLGFGGPTYGYTF
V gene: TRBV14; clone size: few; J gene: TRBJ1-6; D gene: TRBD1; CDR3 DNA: TGTGCCAGCAGCCTTCGGACAGGGGGAAATTCACCCCTCCACTTT; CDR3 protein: CASSLRTGGNSPLHF
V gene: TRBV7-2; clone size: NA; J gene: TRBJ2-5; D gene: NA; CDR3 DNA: TGTGCCAGCAGTAGGTACCAAGAGACCCAGTACTTC; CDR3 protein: CASSRYQETQYF
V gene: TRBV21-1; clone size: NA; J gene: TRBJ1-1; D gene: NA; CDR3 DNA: TGTGCCACCCAGGGACGCAGGGGAGTTGGGACTGAAGCTTTCTTT; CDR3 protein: CATQGRRGVGTEAFF
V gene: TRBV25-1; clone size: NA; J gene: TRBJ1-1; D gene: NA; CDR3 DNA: TGTGCCAGCAGTGCGTACTTAAGTGAGGTGGGCACTGAAGCTTTCTTT; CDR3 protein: CASSAYLSEVGTEAFF
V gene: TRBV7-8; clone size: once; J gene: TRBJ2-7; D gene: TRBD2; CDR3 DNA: TGTGCCAGCAGCCCCCTTAGCGGGAGTTCCTACGAGCAGTACTTC; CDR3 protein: CASSPLSGSSYEQYF
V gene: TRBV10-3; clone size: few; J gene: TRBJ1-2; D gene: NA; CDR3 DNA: TGTGCCATCAGTGATGGCAGGGCTAACTATGGCTACACCTTC; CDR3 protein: CAISDGRANYGYTF
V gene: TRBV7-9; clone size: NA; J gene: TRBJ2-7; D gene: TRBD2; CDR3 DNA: TGTGCCAGCAGCTCCGGACTAGCGGGAGCCGAGCAGTACTTC; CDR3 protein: CASSSGLAGAEQYF
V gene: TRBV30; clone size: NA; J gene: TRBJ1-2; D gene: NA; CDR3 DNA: TGTGCCTCTAGGGACGCCATAGGCCTCCAAACCCTCTCAGCTAACTATGGCTACACCTTC; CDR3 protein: CASRDAIGLQTLSANYGYTF
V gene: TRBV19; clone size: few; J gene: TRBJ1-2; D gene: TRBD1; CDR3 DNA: TGTGCCACCTTCAGACCTGCGGGACAGGGGAGCTATGGCTACACCTTC; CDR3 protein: CATFRPAGQGSYGYTF
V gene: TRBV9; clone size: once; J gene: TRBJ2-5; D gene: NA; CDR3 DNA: TGTGCCAGCAGCGTCGGGACCACACGGGAGACCCAGTACTTC; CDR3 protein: CASSVGTTRETQYF
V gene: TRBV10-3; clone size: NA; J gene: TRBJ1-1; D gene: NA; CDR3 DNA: TGTGCCATCAGTGAGGGGGTCCTTCTCATGAACACTGAAGCTTTCTTT; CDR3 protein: CAISEGVLLMNTEAFF
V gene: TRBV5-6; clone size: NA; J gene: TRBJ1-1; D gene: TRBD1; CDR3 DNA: TGTGCCAGCAGTAAAAGGACAGGGTGGACTGAAGCTTTCTTT; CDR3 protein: CASSKRTGWTEAFF
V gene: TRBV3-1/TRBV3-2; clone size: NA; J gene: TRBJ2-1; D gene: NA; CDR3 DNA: TGTGCCAGCAGCCCCGCTAGGGGTACGAATGAGCAGTTCTTC; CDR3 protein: CASSPARGTNEQFF
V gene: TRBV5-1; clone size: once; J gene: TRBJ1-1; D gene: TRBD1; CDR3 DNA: TGCGCCAGCATTGGACAGGGAAGAACTGAAGCTTTCTTT; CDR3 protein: CASIGQGRTEAFF
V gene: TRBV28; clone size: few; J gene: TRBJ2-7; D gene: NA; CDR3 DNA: TGTGCCAGCAGTCACTACGAGCAGTACTTC; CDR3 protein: CASSHYEQYF
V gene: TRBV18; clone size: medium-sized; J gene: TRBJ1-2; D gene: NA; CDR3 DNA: TGTGCCAGCTCACCATCCGGGACGGCCTCCTATGGCTACACCTTC; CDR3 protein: CASSPSGTASYGYTF
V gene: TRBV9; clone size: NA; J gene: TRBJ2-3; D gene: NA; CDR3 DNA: TGTGCCAGCAGCGCCTCGGGGAACACAGATACGCAGTATTTT; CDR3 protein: CASSASGNTDTQYF
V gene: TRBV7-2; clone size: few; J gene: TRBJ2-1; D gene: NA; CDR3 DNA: TGTGCCAGCACCCTACGGGGGAGCTCCTACAATGAGCAGTTCTTC; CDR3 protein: CASTLRGSSYNEQFF
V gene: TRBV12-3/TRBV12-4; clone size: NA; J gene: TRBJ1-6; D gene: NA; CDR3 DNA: TGTGCCAGCAGCCCACCTGACAGGCAAACCCTCCACTTT; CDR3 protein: CASSPPDRQTLHF
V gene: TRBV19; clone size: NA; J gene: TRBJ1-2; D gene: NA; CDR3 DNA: TGTGCCAGTAGCCCTTCCGGCGGCTATGGCTACACCTTC; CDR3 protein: CASSPSGGYGYTF
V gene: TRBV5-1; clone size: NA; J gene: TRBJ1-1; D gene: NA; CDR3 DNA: TGCGCCAGCAGCTTGCCTGACAGGATTGAAGCTTTCTTT; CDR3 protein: CASSLPDRIEAFF
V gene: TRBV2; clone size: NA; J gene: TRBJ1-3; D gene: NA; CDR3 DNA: TGTGCCAGCCTTCCCATAATCACTGGAAACACCATATATTTT; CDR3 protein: CASLPIITGNTIYF
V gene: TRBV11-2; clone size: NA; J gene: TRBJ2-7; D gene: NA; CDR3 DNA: TGTGCCAGCAGCTTATCTTTATTGCGCGAGCAGTACTTC; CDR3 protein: CASSLSLLREQYF
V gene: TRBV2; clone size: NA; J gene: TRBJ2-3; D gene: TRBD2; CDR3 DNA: TGTGCCAGCCGGGCCAGCGGGGGTTCGGATACGCAGTATTTT; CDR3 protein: CASRASGGSDTQYF
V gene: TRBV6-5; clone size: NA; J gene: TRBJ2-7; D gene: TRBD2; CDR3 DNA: TGTGCCAGCAGTAGCGGGGGGAGATACGAGCAGTACTTC; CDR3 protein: CASSSGGRYEQYF
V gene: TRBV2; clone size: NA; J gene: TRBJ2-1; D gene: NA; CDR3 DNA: TGTGCCAGCAGTGTTAGTGAGCAGTTCTTC; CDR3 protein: CASSVSEQFF
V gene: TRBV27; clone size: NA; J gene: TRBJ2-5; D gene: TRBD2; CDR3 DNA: TGTGCCAGCAGGAACCAGCGGGAGGAGACCCAGTACTTC; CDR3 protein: CASRNQREETQYF
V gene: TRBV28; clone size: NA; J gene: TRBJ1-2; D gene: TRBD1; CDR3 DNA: TGTGCCAGCAGTTTCACAGGGGGCTATGGCTACACCTTC; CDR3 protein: CASSFTGGYGYTF
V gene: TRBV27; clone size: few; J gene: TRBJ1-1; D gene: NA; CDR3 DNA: TGTGCCAGCAGTTTCACAGGGCAGACTGAAGCTTTCTTT; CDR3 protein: CASSFTGQTEAFF
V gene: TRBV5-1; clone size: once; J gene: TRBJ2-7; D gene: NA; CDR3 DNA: TGCGCCAGCAGTTTGGGGTCCCACGAGCAGTACTTC; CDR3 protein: CASSLGSHEQYF